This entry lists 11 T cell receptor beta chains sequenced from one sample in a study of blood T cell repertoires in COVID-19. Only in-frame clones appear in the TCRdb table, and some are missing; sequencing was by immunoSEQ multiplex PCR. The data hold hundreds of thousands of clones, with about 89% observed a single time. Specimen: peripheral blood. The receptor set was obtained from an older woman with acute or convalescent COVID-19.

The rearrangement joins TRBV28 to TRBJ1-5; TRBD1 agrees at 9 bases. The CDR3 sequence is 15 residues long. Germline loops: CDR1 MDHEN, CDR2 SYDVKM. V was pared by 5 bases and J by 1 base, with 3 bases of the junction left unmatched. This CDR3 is CASSRQGGSNQPQHF. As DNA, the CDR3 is TGTGCCAGCAGTCGACAGGGGGGGAGCAATCAGCCCCAGCATTTT.

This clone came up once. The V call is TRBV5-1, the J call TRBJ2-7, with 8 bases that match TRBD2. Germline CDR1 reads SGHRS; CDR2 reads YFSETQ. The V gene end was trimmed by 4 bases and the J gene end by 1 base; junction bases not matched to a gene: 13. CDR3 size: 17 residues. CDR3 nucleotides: TGCGCCAGCAGCACCGAGGCCGGGACTAGGTATTCCTACGAGCAGTACTTC. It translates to CASSTEAGTRYSYEQYF.

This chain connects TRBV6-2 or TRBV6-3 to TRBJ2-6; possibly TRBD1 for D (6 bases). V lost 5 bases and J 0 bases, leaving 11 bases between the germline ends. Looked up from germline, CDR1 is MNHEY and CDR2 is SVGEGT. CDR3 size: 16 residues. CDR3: CASSQGQISGANVLTF. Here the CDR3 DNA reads TGTGCCAGCAGTCAAGGACAGATCTCTGGGGCCAACGTCCTGACTTTC.

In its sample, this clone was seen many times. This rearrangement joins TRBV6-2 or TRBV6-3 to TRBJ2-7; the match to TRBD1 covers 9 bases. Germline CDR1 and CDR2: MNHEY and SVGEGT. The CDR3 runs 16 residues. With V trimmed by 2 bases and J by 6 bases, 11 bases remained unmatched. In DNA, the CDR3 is TGTGCCAGCAGTTACCCCCTGGGGGACAGGGCTGGCGAGCAGTACTTC. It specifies CASSYPLGDRAGEQYF.

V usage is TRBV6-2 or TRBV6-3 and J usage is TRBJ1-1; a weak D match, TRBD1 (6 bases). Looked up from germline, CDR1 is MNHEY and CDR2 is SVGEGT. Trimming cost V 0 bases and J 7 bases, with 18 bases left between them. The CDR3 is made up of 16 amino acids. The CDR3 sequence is CASSYSTGSRSNEAFF. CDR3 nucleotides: TGTGCCAGCAGTTACTCGACAGGCTCGAGGTCTAATGAAGCTTTCTTT.

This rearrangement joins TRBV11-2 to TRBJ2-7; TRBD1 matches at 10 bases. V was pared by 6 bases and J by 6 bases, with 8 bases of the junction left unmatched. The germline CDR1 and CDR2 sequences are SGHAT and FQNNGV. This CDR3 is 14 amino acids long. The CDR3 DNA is TGTGCCAGCAGGAAACCGGGACAGGGGTCCGAGCAGTACTTC. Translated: CASRKPGQGSEQYF.

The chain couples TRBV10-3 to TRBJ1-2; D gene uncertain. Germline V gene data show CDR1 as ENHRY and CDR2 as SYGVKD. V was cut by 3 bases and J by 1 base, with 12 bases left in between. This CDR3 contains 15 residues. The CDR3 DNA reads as TGTGCCATCAGTGAACCATCCAGGCATAACTATGGCTACACCTTC. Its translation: CAISEPSRHNYGYTF.

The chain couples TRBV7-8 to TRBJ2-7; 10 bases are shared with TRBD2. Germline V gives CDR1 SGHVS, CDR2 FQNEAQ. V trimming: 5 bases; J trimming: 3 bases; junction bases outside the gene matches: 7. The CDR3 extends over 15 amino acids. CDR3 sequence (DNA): TGTGCCAGCAGCCCGGCCTGGACTAGCGGCTACGAGCAGTACTTC. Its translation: CASSPAWTSGYEQYF.

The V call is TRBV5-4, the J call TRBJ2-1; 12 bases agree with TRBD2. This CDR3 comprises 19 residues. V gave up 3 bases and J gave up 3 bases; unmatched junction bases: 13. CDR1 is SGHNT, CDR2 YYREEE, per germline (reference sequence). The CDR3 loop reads CASSSMKLAGGANYNEQFF. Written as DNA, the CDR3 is TGTGCCAGCAGCTCGATGAAACTAGCGGGAGGAGCGAACTACAATGAGCAGTTCTTC.

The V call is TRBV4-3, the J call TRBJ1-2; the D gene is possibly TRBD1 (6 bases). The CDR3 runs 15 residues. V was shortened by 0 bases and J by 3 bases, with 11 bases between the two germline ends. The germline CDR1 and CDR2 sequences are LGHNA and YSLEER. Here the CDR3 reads CASSQDRAGDYGYTF. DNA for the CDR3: TGCGCCAGCAGCCAAGATAGGGCAGGGGACTATGGCTACACCTTC.

CDR3 bases: TGCGCCAGCAGGAATGGACAGCAAGAGACCCAGTACTTC. Translation gives CASRNGQQETQYF. The V call is TRBV5-1, the J call TRBJ2-5, with D perhaps TRBD1 (6 bases). Trimming stripped 5 bases from V and 2 bases from J, with 10 bases between. The CDR3 is made up of 13 amino acids. Germline CDR1 and CDR2: SGHRS and YFSETQ.